The next 2 T cell receptor beta chains were all read from a single sample in a study of blood T cell repertoires in COVID-19. Generated by immunoSEQ multiplex PCR, the TCRdb table keeps only in-frame clones and is missing some. Of about 310,000 clones in the sample, about nine tenths are singletons; the top ten hold 1%. The sequenced material came from peripheral blood. The receptors stem from a man aged 50-59 years with active or convalescent COVID-19.

The chain has TRBV28 and TRBJ2-1; 11 bases are a match to TRBD2. J was trimmed by 7 bases and V by 8 bases; bases with no gene match: 10. The CDR3 loop spans 15 amino acids. Germline CDR1 and CDR2: MDHEN and SYDVKM. CDR3 amino acids: CASRLAGGPGNEQFF. In DNA form, the CDR3 reads TGTGCCAGCCGGTTAGCGGGAGGGCCGGGAAATGAGCAGTTCTTC. The complete variable domain, with remaining parts taken from reference TRBV28 and TRBJ2-1, reads DVKVTQSSRYLVKRTGEKVFLECVQDMDHENMFWYRQDPGLGLRLIYFSYDVKMKEKGDIPEGYSVSREKKERFSLILESASTNQTSMYLCASRLAGGPGNEQFFGPGTRLTVL.

The V gene is TRBV5-1, the J gene TRBJ1-1; D might be TRBD1 (5 bases). Germline assignment: CDR1 SGHRS and CDR2 YFSETQ. V shed 5 bases and J shed 6 bases, with 17 bases lying between them. The CDR3 extends over 14 amino acids. The CDR3 region is CASRTLGQGPEAFF. CDR3 nucleotide sequence: TGCGCCAGCAGAACCCTCGGGCAGGGCCCTGAAGCTTTCTTT.